These 9 T cell receptor beta chains share one sample of origin, sequenced in a study of technical replicates of blood from a handful of donors. This table comes from immunoSEQ multiplex PCR, and its TCRdb copy is limited to in-frame clones, with some not included. This table holds 50,000 to 65,000 clones, 85% to 90% found once. Material for sequencing was PBMCs. All receptors come from a human donor in good health. Some clones in this sample may be carry-over from other donors' samples.

This chain links TRBV9 with TRBJ2-7; D uncertain. The germline gives CDR1 SGDLS, CDR2 YYNGEE. V gave up 0 bases and J gave up 2 bases, with 6 bases separating them. The CDR3 runs to 13 residues. DNA for the CDR3: TGTGCCAGCAGCGTAGGCAGTACCTACGAGCAGTACTTC. Amino acid sequence: CASSVGSTYEQYF.

The chain joins TRBV19 to TRBJ1-6; weak D call: TRBD1 (5 bases). The CDR3 sequence is 15 residues long. Germline V gene data show CDR1 as LNHDA and CDR2 as SQIVND (reference sequence). Between the trimmed V and J ends, which lost 5 bases and 4 bases, there was a span of 12 bases. CDR3 protein: CASSSRQKYNSPLHF. The CDR3 nucleotides read TGTGCCAGTAGTTCACGACAGAAATATAATTCACCCCTCCACTTT.

The V and J genes are TRBV7-9 and TRBJ2-7; no clear D. The germline gives CDR1 SEHNR, CDR2 FQNEAQ (reference sequence). The CDR3 has 13 amino acids. With 7 bases removed from V and 0 bases from J, the gap between germline ends came to 10 bases. CDR3 in amino acids: CASTTQDSYEQYF. DNA for the CDR3: TGTGCCAGCACCACCCAGGACTCCTACGAGCAGTACTTC.

This chain joins TRBV4-3 and TRBJ1-2; D gene uncertain. The CDR3 is 13 residues long. Germline values: CDR1 LGHNA, CDR2 YSLEER. V gave up 0 bases and J gave up 6 bases, with 8 bases separating them. The CDR3 DNA sequence: TGCGCCAGCAGCCAAGATCGGGGTAATGGCTACACCTTC. Protein: CASSQDRGNGYTF.

The chain employs TRBV4-3 and TRBJ2-7, with 8 bases aligning to TRBD2. The V gene's germline CDR1 is LGHNA and CDR2 YSLEER. The CDR3 is made up of 15 amino acids. Trimming took 4 bases from V and 6 from J; bases not matched to a gene: 11. CDR3 region: CASSRSAGDGREQYF. CDR3 DNA: TGCGCCAGCAGCCGCTCAGCGGGAGACGGTCGCGAGCAGTACTTC.

The chain combines TRBV7-2 with TRBJ2-1, with a tentative D call TRBD2 (6 bases). CDR1 and CDR2 from the germline V gene are SGHTA and FQGNSA. Trimming took off 1 base at V and 13 bases at J, with 11 bases between the two ends. The CDR3 runs to 12 residues. CDR3 region: CASSLDLAHQFF. The DNA of the CDR3 is TGTGCCAGCAGCTTAGACCTAGCGCACCAGTTCTTC.

The V call is TRBV7-8, the J call TRBJ1-3; no clear D gene. The V end was cut by 7 bases, the J end by 4 bases, with 17 bases between. The CDR3 loop spans 15 amino acids. Germline V gene sequence: CDR1 SGHVS, CDR2 FQNEAQ. CDR3 residues: CASTSSGNAGNTIYF. The CDR3 coding sequence is TGTGCCAGCACCTCTTCCGGGAATGCGGGAAACACCATATATTTT.

The chain joins TRBV1 to TRBJ2-1; TRBD1 was called by the table and not checked on the DNA. TRBV1 is a pseudogene locus. The CDR3 length is 15 residues. As DNA, the CDR3 is TGCACCAGCAGCCAAGCAATCAAGGACAGGGGGCTCCAGTTCTTC. Translating gives CTSSQAIKDRGLQFF.

This chain uses TRBV30 with TRBJ2-2; 9 bases fit TRBD2. The CDR3 runs 16 residues. J gave up 5 bases and V 0 bases, and 7 bases lay outside the gene matches. Germline V gives CDR1 GTSNPN, CDR2 SVGIG (reference sequence). CDR3 amino acids: CAWSVLGGRGTGELFF. In nucleotides, the CDR3 is TGTGCCTGGAGTGTACTCGGCGGGAGGGGGACCGGGGAGCTGTTTTTT.